The TCR beta chain under discussion was sequenced for a study of Tregs in tolerant kidney transplant recipients. The protocol was immunoSEQ multiplex PCR, while the TCRdb copy is restricted to in-frame clones and leaves out a portion. This sample's table has 30,000 or so clones. CDR3 length: 12 amino acids. CDR1 is GTSNPN and CDR2 is SVGIG in the germline V gene (reference sequence). Trimming shortened V by 5 bases and J by 0 bases, and 7 bases separated the two germline ends. As for this clone: With the read ending 3 residues before the CDR3 end, the germline J gene is used to fill in that end.

This chain links TRBV30 with TRBJ1-1; D gene ambiguous. The source was CD8+ T cells from blood, collected before the transplant. The sequence derives from a human donor who received a combined kidney and bone marrow transplant. The CDR3 bases that were read are TGTGCCTGGGACACCTTGAACACTGAA. Protein: CAWDTLNTE. The full CDR3 protein is CAWDTLNTEAFF.